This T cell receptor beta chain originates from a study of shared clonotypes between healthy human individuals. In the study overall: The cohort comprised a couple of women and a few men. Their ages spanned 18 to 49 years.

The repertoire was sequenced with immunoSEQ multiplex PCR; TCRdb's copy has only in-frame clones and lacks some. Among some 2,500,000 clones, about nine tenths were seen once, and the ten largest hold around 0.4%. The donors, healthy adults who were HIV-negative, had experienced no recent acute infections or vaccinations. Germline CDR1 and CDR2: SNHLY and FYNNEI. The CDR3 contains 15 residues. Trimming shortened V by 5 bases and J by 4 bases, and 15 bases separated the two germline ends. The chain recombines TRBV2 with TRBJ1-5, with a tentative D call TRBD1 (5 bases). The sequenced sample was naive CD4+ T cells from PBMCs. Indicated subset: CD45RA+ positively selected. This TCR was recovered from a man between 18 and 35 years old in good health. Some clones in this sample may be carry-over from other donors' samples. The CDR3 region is CASSMGRDQNQPQHF. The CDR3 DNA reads TGTGCCAGCAGTATGGGCCGGGACCAGAATCAGCCCCAGCATTTT.